Following are 15 T cell receptor beta chains from one sample sequenced in a study of blood T cell repertoires in COVID-19. The method was immunoSEQ multiplex PCR; TCRdb's version includes in-frame clones alone and lacks a portion of them. In the table there are about 460,000 clones, 70% to 90% of which are singletons. Material: PBMCs or T cells enriched from blood (not recorded which). The receptors were gathered from a woman aged 60 to 75 who had recovered from COVID-19.

The V and J genes are TRBV5-1 and TRBJ2-7; D might be TRBD1 (5 bases). The CDR3 is 13 amino acids. Germline V gene lookup returns CDR1 SGHRS and CDR2 YFSETQ. V shed 7 bases and J shed 2 bases, with 13 bases lying between them. The CDR3 sequence is CASSLRGAYEQYF. The DNA of the CDR3 is TGCGCCAGCTCTTTAAGGGGTGCCTACGAGCAGTACTTC.

There are a few counts of this clone. This rearrangement joins TRBV5-4 to TRBJ2-7; 10 bases align to TRBD1. The CDR3 has 15 residues. Germline CDR1 reads SGHNT; CDR2 reads YYREEE (reference sequence). V gave up 4 bases and J gave up 0 bases; unmatched junction bases: 4. The DNA of the CDR3 is TGTGCCAGCAGCCTTCGGGACAGGGGCTCCTACGAGCAGTACGTC. Protein product: CASSLRDRGSYEQYV.

The V call is TRBV27, the J call TRBJ2-7; 10 bases are a match to TRBD2. The CDR3 consists of 16 residues. Germline V gene data show CDR1 as MNHEY and CDR2 as SMNVEV (reference sequence). J lost 5 bases, V lost 5 bases, and 12 bases had no gene match. CDR3 sequence: CASSQDVLAGYNEQYF. The CDR3, as DNA: TGTGCCAGCAGTCAAGACGTACTAGCGGGGTACAACGAGCAGTACTTC.

V is TRBV2 and J is TRBJ1-6, with D unclear. Trimming took off 6 bases at V and 11 bases at J, with 8 bases between the two ends. This CDR3 is built from 11 residues. CDR1 is SNHLY, CDR2 FYNNEI, per germline. CDR3 amino acids: CASRQSPPLHF. The CDR3 DNA follows: TGTGCCAGCAGACAGTCTCCACCCCTCCACTTT.

This rearrangement joins TRBV14 to TRBJ2-5; tentative D call: TRBD2 (6 bases). Germline loops: CDR1 SGHDN, CDR2 FVKESK. Trimming pared 0 bases from V and 1 base from J, leaving 18 bases between. The CDR3 is 18 amino acids. CDR3 coding DNA: TGTGCCAGCAGCCAAGAATGGAGGGGACGGGACTTCCAAGAGACCCAGTACTTC. Its translation is CASSQEWRGRDFQETQYF.

The rearrangement joins TRBV3-1 (or the pseudogene TRBV3-2) to TRBJ2-3; TRBD1 might be the D (5 bases). This CDR3 is 16 amino acids long. Per germline, CDR1 LGHDT and CDR2 YNNKEL (reference sequence). V was clipped by 2 bases and J by 4 bases, with 16 bases between them. The DNA of the CDR3 is TGTGCCAGCAGCCAAATCTCCCCAAGGGGCCCAGATACGCAGTATTTT. The encoded protein is CASSQISPRGPDTQYF.

The chain recombines TRBV10-1 with TRBJ1-6; no clear D. This CDR3 is built from 17 residues. V shed 4 bases and J shed 1 base, with 14 bases lying between them. In germline, CDR1 is WNHNN, CDR2 SYGVQD (reference sequence). CDR3 loop: CASSGNSRNSYNSPLHF. As DNA, the CDR3 is TGCGCCAGCAGTGGAAACAGTCGTAATTCCTATAATTCACCCCTCCACTTT.

The sample holds one count of this clone. The genes are TRBV6-4 and TRBJ2-1, with 12 positions matching TRBD1. Germline CDR1 and CDR2: MRHNA and SNTAGT. V lost 4 bases and J lost 7; bases outside the gene matches: 5. The CDR3 is 15 residues long. The CDR3 sequence is CASSVGQGAVNEQFF. The CDR3, as DNA: TGTGCCAGCAGTGTGGGACAGGGGGCCGTTAATGAGCAGTTCTTC.

The chain combines TRBV27 with TRBJ1-6; tentatively, D is TRBD1 (5 bases). The CDR3 spans 13 residues. The germline gives CDR1 MNHEY, CDR2 SMNVEV (reference sequence). Trimming took 10 bases from V and 3 from J, leaving 10 bases between them. The CDR3 DNA is TGTGCCACCGGGACTCGCTATAATTCACCCCTCCACTTT. Translating gives CATGTRYNSPLHF.

The rearrangement links TRBV10-1 to TRBJ2-1, with 9 positions matching TRBD1. The CDR3 length is 13 residues. Germline loops: CDR1 WNHNN, CDR2 SYGVQD (reference sequence). The ends lost 5 bases at V and 10 bases at J; junction bases unmatched: 6. This CDR3 is CASSHRGQREQFF. The CDR3 DNA reads as TGCGCCAGCAGTCACAGGGGGCAGCGGGAGCAGTTCTTC.

The chain has TRBV18 and TRBJ2-1, with 14 bases lining up with TRBD2. There are 17 residues in the CDR3. The V gene end was trimmed by 0 bases and the J gene end by 7 bases; junction bases not matched to a gene: 5. CDR1 and CDR2 (germline): KGHSH, LQKENI. The CDR3, as DNA: TGTGCCAGCTCACCACCGATAGGACTAGCGGGGGGAAATGAGCAGTTCTTC. This translates into CASSPPIGLAGGNEQFF. The whole variable domain, remainder taken from reference TRBV18 and TRBJ2-1, is NAGVMQNPRHLVRRRGQEARLRCSPMKGHSHVYWYRQLPEEGLKFMVYLQKENIIDESGMPKERFSAEFPKEGPSILRIQQVVRGDSAAYFCASSPPIGLAGGNEQFFGPGTRLTVL.

This clone appeared a single time. The rearrangement joins TRBV30 to TRBJ2-6, with D tentatively TRBD1 (5 bases). This CDR3 region has 18 residues. Trimming took 3 bases from V and 1 from J, leaving 19 bases between them. Germline assignment: CDR1 GTSNPN and CDR2 SVGIG (reference sequence). CDR3 loop: CAWSGDRTSLSGANVLTF. The CDR3 coding sequence is TGTGCCTGGAGCGGAGACAGAACCTCGCTGTCTGGGGCCAACGTCCTGACTTTC. The full variable domain, with the rest looked up from reference TRBV30 and TRBJ2-6, is SQTIHQWPATLVQPVGSPLSLECTVEGTSNPNLYWYRQAAGRGLQLLFYSVGIGQISSEVPQNLSASRPQDRQFILSSKKLLLSDSGFYLCAWSGDRTSLSGANVLTFGAGSRLTVL.

The CDR3 nucleotides read TGTGCCAGCAGCGTCCAGGGGGCGGGTAATGAAAAACTGTTTTTT. Its translation: CASSVQGAGNEKLFF. This chain links TRBV2 with TRBJ1-4, with 8 bases fitting TRBD1. Germline CDR1 reads SNHLY; CDR2 reads FYNNEI. Trimming cost V 6 bases and J 4 bases; bases outside gene matches: 7. The CDR3 has 15 residues. Full variable domain (rest looked up from reference TRBV2 and TRBJ1-4): EPEVTQTPSHQVTQMGQEVILRCVPISNHLYFYWYRQILGQKVEFLVSFYNNEISEKSEIFDDQFSVERPDGSNFTLKIRSTKLEDSAMYFCASSVQGAGNEKLFFGSGTQLSVL.

This chain's CDR3 is CASRWTGDTEAFF. The CDR3 region has the DNA TGTGCCAGCAGATGGACAGGGGACACTGAAGCTTTCTTT. This rearrangement joins TRBV6-5 to TRBJ1-1; TRBD1 aligns across 9 bases. Germline-derived CDR1 and CDR2 are MNHEY and SVGAGI. The CDR3 covers 13 residues. The V segment lost 6 bases and the J segment 3 bases; nucleotides outside the gene matches: 2.

The chain couples TRBV10-3 to TRBJ1-2; D gene ambiguous. CDR1 is ENHRY and CDR2 is SYGVKD in the germline V gene. The V and J ends lost 0 bases and 6 bases respectively, with 5 bases between them. The CDR3 has 12 residues. For the CDR3, the DNA is TGTGCCATCAGTGAGTCGGCCAATGGCTACACCTTC. Translating gives CAISESANGYTF.